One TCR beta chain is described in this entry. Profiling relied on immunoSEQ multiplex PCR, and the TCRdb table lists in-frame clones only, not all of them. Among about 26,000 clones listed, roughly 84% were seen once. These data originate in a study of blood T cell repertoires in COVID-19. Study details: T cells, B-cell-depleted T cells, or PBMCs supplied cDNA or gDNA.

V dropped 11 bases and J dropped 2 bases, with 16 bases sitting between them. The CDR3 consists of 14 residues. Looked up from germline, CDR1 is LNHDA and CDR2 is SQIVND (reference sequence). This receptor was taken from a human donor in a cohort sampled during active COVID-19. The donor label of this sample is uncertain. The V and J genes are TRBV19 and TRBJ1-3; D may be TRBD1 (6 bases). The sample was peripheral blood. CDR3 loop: CACHTTGAGNTIYF. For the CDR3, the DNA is TGTGCCTGCCACACGACAGGCGCTGGAAACACCATATATTTT.